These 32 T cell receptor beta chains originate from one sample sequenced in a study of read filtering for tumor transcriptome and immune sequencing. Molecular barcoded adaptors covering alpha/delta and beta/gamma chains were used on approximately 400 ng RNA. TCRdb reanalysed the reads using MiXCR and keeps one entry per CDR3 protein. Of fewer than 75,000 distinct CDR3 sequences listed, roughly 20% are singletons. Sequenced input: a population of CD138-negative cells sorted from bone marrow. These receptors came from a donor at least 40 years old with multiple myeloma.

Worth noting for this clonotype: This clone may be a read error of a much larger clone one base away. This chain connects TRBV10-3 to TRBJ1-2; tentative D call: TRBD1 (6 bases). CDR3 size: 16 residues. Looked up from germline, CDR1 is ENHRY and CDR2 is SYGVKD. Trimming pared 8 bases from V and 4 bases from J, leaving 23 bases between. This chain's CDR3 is CAIAPSVWTAFYGYTF. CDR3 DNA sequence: TGTGCCATCGCTCCATCGGTCTGGACAGCGTTCTATGGCTACACCTTC.

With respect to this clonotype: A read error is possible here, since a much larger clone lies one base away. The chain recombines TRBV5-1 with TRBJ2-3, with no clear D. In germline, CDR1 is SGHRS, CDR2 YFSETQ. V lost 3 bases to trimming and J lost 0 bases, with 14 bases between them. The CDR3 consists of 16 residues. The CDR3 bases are TGCGCCAGCAGCTCGCGTGCAAGCGCTAGCACAGATACGCAGTATTTT. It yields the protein CASSSRASASTDTQYF.

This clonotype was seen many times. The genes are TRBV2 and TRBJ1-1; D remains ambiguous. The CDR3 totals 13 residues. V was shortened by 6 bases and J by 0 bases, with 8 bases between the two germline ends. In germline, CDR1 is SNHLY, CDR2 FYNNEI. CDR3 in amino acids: CASRAEVNTEAFF. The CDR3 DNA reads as TGTGCCAGCAGAGCCGAGGTGAACACTGAAGCTTTCTTT.

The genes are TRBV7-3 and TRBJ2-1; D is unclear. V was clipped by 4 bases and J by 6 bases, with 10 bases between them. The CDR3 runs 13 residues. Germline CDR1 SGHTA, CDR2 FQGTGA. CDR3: CASSYRGVNEQFF. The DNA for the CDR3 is TGTGCCAGCAGCTATAGAGGCGTCAATGAGCAGTTCTTC. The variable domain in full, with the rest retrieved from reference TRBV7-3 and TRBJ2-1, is GAGVSQTPSNKVTEKGKYVELRCDPISGHTALYWYRQSLGQGPEFLIYFQGTGAADDSGLPNDRFFAVRPEGSVSTLKIQRTERGDSAVYLCASSYRGVNEQFFGPGTRLTVL.

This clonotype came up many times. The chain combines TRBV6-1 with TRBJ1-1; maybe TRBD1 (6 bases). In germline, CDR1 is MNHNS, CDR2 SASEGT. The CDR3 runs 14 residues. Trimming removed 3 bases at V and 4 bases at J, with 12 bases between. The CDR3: CASSDTGKPTEAFF. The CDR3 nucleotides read TGTGCCAGCAGTGATACAGGGAAACCCACTGAAGCTTTCTTT.

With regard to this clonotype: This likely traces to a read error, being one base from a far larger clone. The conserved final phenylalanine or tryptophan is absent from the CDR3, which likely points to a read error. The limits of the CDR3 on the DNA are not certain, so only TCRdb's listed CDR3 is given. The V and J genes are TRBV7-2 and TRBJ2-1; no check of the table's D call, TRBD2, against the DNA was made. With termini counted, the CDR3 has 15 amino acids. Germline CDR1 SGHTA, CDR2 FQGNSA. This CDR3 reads CASSWDRELAGALTI.

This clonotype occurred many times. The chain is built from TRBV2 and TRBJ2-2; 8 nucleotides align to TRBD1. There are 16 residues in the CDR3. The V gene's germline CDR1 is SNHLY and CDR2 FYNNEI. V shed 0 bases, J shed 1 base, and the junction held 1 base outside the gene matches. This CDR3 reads CASSEAGTGNTGELFF. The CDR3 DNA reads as TGTGCCAGCAGTGAAGCCGGGACAGGGAACACCGGGGAGCTGTTTTTT.

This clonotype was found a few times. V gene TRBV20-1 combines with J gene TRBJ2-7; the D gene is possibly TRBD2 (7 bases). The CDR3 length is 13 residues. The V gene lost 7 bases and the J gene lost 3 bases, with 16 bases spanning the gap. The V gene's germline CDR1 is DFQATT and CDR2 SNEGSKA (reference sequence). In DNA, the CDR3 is TGCAGTGGATCAGGCGGGGGCCGCTACGAGCAGTACTTC. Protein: CSGSGGGRYEQYF.

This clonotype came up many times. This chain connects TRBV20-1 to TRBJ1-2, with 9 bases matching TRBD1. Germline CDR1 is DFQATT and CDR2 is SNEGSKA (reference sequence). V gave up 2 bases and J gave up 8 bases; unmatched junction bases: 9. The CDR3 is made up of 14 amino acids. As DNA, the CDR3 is TGCAGTGCTAGATCCGGACAGGGGCCAACAGGCTACACCTTC. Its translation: CSARSGQGPTGYTF.

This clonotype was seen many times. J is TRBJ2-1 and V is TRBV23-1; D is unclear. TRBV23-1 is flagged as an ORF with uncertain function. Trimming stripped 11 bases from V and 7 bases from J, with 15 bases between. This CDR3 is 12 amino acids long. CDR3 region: CAVSDPPNEQFF. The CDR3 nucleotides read TGCGCCGTATCGGACCCGCCGAATGAGCAGTTCTTC.

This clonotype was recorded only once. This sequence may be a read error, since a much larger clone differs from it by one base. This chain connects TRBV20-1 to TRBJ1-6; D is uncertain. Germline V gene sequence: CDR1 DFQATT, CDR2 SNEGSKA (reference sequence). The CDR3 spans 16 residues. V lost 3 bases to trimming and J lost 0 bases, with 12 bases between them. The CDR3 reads CSASESQISYNSPLHF. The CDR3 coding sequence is TGCAGTGCTAGCGAGTCTCAGATCTCCTATAATTCACCCCTCCACTTT.

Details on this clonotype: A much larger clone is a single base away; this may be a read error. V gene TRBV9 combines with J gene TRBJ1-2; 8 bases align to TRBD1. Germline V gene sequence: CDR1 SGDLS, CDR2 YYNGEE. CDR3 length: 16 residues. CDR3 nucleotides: TGTGCCAGCAGCTCCCGGCGCCAGGGGGCTTGGTATGGCTACGCCTTC. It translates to CASSSRRQGAWYGYAF.

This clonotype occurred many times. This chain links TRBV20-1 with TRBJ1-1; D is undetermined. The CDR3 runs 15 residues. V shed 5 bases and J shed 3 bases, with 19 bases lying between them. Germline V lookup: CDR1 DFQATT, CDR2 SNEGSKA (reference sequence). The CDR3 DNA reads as TGCAGTGCTCTTCGCCGACGGGGAGTCGACACTGAAGCTTTCTTT. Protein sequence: CSALRRRGVDTEAFF.

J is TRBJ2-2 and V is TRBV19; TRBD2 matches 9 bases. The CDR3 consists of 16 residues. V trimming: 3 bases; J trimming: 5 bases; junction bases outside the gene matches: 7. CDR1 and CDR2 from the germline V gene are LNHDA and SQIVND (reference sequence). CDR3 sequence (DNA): TGTGCCAGTAGTATGATAGCGGGAGTAGTGACCGGGGAGCTGTTTTTT. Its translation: CASSMIAGVVTGELFF.

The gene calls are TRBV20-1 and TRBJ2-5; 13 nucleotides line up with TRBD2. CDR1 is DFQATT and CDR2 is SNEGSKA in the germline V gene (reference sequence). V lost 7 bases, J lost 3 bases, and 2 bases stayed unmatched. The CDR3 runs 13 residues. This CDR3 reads CSGGLAGEETQYF. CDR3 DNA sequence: TGCAGTGGAGGACTAGCGGGGGAAGAGACCCAGTACTTC.

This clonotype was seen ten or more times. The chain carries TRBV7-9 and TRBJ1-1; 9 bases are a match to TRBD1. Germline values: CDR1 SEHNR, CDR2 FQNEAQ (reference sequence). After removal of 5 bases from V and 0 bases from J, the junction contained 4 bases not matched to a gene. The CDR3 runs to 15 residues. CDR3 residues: CASSPGQGLNTEAFF. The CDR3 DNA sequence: TGTGCCAGCAGCCCGGGACAGGGATTGAACACTGAAGCTTTCTTT.

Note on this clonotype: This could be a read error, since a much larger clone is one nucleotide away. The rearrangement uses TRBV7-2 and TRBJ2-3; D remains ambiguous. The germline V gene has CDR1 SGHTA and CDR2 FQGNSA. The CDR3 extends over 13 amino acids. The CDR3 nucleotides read TGTGCCAGCGGCTTTATGGCGACAGATACGCAGTATTTT. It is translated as CASGFMATDTQYF.

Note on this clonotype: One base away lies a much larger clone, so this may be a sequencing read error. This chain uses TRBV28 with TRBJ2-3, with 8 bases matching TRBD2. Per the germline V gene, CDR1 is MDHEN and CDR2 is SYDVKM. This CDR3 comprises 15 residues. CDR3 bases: TGTGCCAGTAGCGGGGAGTCCCCTAGCACAGATACGCCGTATTTT. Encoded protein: CASSGESPSTDTPYF.

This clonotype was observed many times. CDR3 sequence: CASSERYEQFF. The CDR3 DNA reads TGTGCCAGCAGTGAGCGGTATGAGCAGTTCTTC. V is TRBV6-1 and J is TRBJ2-1, with D uncertain. The length of the CDR3 is 11 residues. The germline gives CDR1 MNHNS, CDR2 SASEGT. Trimming stripped 3 bases from V and 8 bases from J, with 5 bases between.

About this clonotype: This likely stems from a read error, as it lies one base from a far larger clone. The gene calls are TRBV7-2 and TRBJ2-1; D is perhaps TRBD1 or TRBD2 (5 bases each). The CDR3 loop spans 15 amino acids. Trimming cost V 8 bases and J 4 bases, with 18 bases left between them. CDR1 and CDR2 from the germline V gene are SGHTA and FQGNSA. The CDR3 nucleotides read TGTGCCAGCTGCCACGACCGGGACGTTTACAATGAGCAGTTCTTC. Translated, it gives CASCHDRDVYNEQFF. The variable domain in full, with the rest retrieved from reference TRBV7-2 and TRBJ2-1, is GAGVSQSPSNKVTEKGKDVELRCDPISGHTALYWYRQSLGQGLEFLIYFQGNSAPDKSGLPSDRFSAERTGGSVSTLTIQRTQQEDSAVYLCASCHDRDVYNEQFFGPGTRLTVL.

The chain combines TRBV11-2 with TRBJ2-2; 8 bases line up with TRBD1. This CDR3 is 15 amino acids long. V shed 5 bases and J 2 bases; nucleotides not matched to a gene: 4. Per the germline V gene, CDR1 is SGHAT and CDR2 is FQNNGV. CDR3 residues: CASSRQGTNTGELFF. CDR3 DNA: TGTGCCAGCAGCAGACAGGGGACTAACACCGGGGAGCTGTTTTTT.

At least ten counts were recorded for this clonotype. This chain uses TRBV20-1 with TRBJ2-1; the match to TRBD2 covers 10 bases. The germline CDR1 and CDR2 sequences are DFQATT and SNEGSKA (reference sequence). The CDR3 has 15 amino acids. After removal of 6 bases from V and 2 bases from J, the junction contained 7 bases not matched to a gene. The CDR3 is CSADDSGGTYNEQFF. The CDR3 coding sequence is TGCAGTGCGGATGATAGCGGGGGGACCTACAATGAGCAGTTCTTC.

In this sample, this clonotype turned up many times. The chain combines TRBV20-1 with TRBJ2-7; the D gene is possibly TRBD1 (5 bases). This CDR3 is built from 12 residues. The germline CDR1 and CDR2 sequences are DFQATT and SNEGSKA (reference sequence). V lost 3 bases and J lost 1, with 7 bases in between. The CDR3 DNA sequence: TGCAGTGCTAGCAAGGGGTCCTACGAGCAGTACTTC. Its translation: CSASKGSYEQYF.

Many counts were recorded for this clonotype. The CDR3 reads CASSVGTEPYGYTF. The CDR3 DNA reads TGTGCCAGCAGCGTAGGGACAGAACCATATGGCTACACCTTC. The chain employs TRBV9 and TRBJ1-2, with D possibly matching TRBD1 (6 bases). CDR1 SGDLS and CDR2 YYNGEE come from the germline V gene. This CDR3 contains 14 residues. V was cut by 0 bases and J by 5 bases, with 11 bases left in between.

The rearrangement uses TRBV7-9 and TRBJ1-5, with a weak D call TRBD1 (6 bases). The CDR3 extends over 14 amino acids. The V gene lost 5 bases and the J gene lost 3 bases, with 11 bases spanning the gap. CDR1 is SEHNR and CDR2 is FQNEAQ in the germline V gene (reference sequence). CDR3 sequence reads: CASSGGGPNQPQHF. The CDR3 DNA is TGTGCCAGCAGCGGGGGGGGGCCCAATCAGCCCCAGCATTTT.

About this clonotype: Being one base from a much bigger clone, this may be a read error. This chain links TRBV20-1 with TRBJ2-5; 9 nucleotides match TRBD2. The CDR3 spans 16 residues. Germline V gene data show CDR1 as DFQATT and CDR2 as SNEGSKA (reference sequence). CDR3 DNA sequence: TGCGGTGCTAGTGAACTAGCGGGCCCCCCGTCGGTGGGCCAGTACTTC. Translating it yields CGASELAGPPSVGQYF.

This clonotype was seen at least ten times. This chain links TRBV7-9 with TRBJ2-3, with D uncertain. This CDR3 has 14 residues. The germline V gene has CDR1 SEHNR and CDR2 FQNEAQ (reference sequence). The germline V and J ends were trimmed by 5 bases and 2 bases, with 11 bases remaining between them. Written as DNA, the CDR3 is TGTGCCAGCAGCATTAGACAAAACACAGATACGCAGTATTTT. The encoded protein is CASSIRQNTDTQYF.

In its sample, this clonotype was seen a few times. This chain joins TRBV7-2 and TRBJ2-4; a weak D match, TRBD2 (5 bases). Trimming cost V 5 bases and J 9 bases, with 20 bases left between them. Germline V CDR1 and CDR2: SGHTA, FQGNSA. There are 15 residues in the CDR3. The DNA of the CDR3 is TGTGCCAGCAGCCGTCTCGGGGTCGCGCAGAGCATTCAGTACTTC. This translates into CASSRLGVAQSIQYF. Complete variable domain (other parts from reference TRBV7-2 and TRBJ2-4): GAGVSQSPSNKVTEKGKDVELRCDPISGHTALYWYRQSLGQGLEFLIYFQGNSAPDKSGLPSDRFSAERTGGSVSTLTIQRTQQEDSAVYLCASSRLGVAQSIQYFGAGTRLSVL.

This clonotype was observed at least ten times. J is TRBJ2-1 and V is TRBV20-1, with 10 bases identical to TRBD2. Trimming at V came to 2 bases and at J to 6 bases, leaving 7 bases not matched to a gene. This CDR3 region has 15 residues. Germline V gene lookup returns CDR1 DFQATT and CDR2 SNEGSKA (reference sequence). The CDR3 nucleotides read TGCAGTGCTAGAATTCTAGCGGGAGCCACCAATGAGCAGTTCTTC. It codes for CSARILAGATNEQFF.

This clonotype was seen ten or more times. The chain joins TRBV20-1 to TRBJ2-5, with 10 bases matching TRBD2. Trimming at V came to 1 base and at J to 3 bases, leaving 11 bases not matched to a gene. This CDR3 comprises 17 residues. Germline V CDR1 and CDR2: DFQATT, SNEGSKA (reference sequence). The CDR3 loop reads CSARAPSGRAVKETQYF. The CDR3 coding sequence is TGCAGTGCTAGAGCCCCAAGCGGGAGGGCCGTAAAAGAGACCCAGTACTTC.

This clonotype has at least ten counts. The CDR3 region is CASSTDGGGYTGELFF. The CDR3, as DNA: TGTGCCAGCAGCACTGACGGCGGGGGGTACACCGGGGAGCTGTTTTTT. The J gene is TRBJ2-2, the V gene TRBV7-9, with 8 positions matching TRBD2. The germline V gene has CDR1 SEHNR and CDR2 FQNEAQ (reference sequence). V trimming: 5 bases; J trimming: 3 bases; junction bases outside the gene matches: 8. The CDR3 runs 16 residues.

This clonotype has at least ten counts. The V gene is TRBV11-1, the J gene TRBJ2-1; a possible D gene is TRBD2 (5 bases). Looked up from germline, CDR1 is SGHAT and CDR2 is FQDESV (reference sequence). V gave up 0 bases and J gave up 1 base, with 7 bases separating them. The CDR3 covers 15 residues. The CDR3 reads CASSLAPGSYNEQFF. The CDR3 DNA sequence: TGTGCCAGCAGCTTAGCCCCGGGGTCCTACAATGAGCAGTTCTTC.